The 6 T cell receptor beta chains below were found in one sample sequenced in a study of cytomegalovirus exposure and HLA in healthy donors. TCRdb's table, derived via immunoSEQ multiplex PCR, lists solely in-frame clones and lacks some. The data show approximately 270,000 clones, roughly 90% seen once. What was sequenced was PBMCs. Source of these receptors: a woman between 18 and 29 years old in good health and CMV-seronegative.

V and J are TRBV11-1 and TRBJ2-7; TRBD2 matches at 8 bases. Trimming took 5 bases from V and 4 from J; bases not matched to a gene: 10. CDR3 size: 15 residues. Germline assignment: CDR1 SGHAT and CDR2 FQDESV (reference sequence). The DNA for the CDR3 is TGTGCCAGCAGCCCCCGGGGAGTAGCGGGGTACGAGCAGTACGTC. Its protein is CASSPRGVAGYEQYV.

This clone was counted a few times. V is TRBV4-1 and J is TRBJ2-2; 7 nucleotides align to TRBD1. Germline CDR1 and CDR2: MGHRA and YSYEKL. V shed 0 bases and J 4 bases; nucleotides not matched to a gene: 5. The CDR3 covers 16 residues. CDR3 region: CASSQDRAGGTGELFF. The CDR3 DNA reads as TGCGCCAGCAGCCAAGATAGGGCAGGGGGCACCGGGGAGCTGTTTTTT.

This rearrangement joins TRBV27 to TRBJ1-6; the D gene is possibly TRBD1 (5 bases). The CDR3 extends over 14 amino acids. V was pared by 6 bases and J by 9 bases, with 15 bases between. Germline V gene data show CDR1 as MNHEY and CDR2 as SMNVEV (reference sequence). CDR3 coding DNA: TGTGCCAGCAGCGTCCTGACAGAGACTTCACCCCTCCACTTT. Its translation: CASSVLTETSPLHF.

The chain uses TRBV28 and TRBJ1-2; 10 bases fit TRBD1. This CDR3 region has 15 residues. With 3 bases clipped from V and 4 bases from J, the junction kept 5 bases outside the gene matches. The germline gives CDR1 MDHEN, CDR2 SYDVKM. CDR3 loop: CASSFQTGGFYGYTF. The CDR3, as DNA: TGTGCCAGCAGTTTTCAGACAGGGGGCTTCTATGGCTACACCTTC.

The rearrangement uses TRBV4-1 and TRBJ1-6; D is ambiguous. Trimming stripped 6 bases from V and 5 bases from J, with 8 bases between. Germline loops: CDR1 MGHRA, CDR2 YSYEKL. This CDR3 comprises 13 residues. This chain's CDR3 is CASSWQDNSPLHF. The CDR3 DNA reads as TGCGCCAGCAGTTGGCAGGATAATTCACCCCTCCACTTT.

The genes are TRBV6-5 and TRBJ1-1, with 7 bases matching TRBD1. The CDR3 has 13 residues. Germline CDR1 and CDR2: MNHEY and SVGAGI. The junction had 7 bases not matched to a gene; V was cut back by 6 bases and J by 6 bases. This chain's CDR3 is CASSETGKAEAFF. The CDR3 coding sequence is TGTGCCAGCAGCGAGACAGGGAAGGCTGAAGCTTTCTTT.